The source of this T cell receptor beta chain is a study of OX40 agonist ivuxolimab in advanced cancers. The overall study: The study treated patients with ivuxolimab, an agonistic anti-OX40 (CD134) antibody. Prior anti-PD-1, anti-PD-L1 or anti-CTLA-4 therapy was allowed; over 30% had some. Overall study results and limits: Dosing at 0.1 to 3.0 mg/kg was accompanied by clonal expansion of CD4+ and CD8+ blood T cells by week 6.

TCRdb's table, derived via immunoSEQ multiplex PCR, lists solely in-frame clones and lacks some. This table has 80,000 to 85,000 clones, around 84% appearing once. Germline CDR1 and CDR2: SGHNT and YENEEA. The ends were cut back, 6 bases at V and 3 bases at J, with 2 bases in the middle. The CDR3 loop spans 10 amino acids. The investigators sampled blood at baseline, at cycle 4 day 1, and at cycle 7 day 1. On this clone itself: Its antigen is undetermined.

The chain links TRBV11-3 to TRBJ1-1; D not resolved. The source of this sequence is an adult with an advanced solid tumor such as melanoma, head and neck, liver or kidney cancer. Sample: CD4+ or CD8+ T cells sorted from blood, taken in a trial of the OX40 agonist ivuxolimab. For the CDR3, the DNA is TGTGCCAGCAGTTACACTGAAGCTTTCTTT. This translates into CASSYTEAFF.